The 15 T cell receptor beta chains listed next were all sequenced from one sample in a study of blood T cell repertoires in COVID-19. Repertoires were generated with immunoSEQ multiplex PCR, while TCRdb's copy carries only in-frame clones and drops some. The sample carries tens of thousands of clones, 88% recorded once. Sequencing was performed on peripheral blood. Receptors originate from a woman in her forties or fifties with active COVID-19.

The V gene is TRBV3-1 (or the pseudogene TRBV3-2), the J gene TRBJ2-2, with D perhaps matching TRBD2 (6 bases). V was pared by 3 bases and J by 3 bases, with 11 bases between. CDR1 is LGHDT, CDR2 YNNKEL, per germline (reference sequence). The CDR3 has 15 residues. The CDR3 region is CASSHVGGYTGELFF. The CDR3 coding sequence is TGTGCCAGCAGCCATGTGGGGGGATACACCGGGGAGCTGTTTTTT.

This clone was recorded once. Here the CDR3 reads CASSTGDRGYEQYF. Here the CDR3 DNA reads TGTGCCAGCAGTACCGGGGACAGGGGTTACGAGCAGTACTTC. The chain combines TRBV6-5 with TRBJ2-7; 10 bases line up with TRBD1. Looked up from germline, CDR1 is MNHEY and CDR2 is SVGAGI. With 5 bases clipped from V and 4 bases from J, the junction kept 5 bases outside the gene matches. The CDR3 is 14 residues long.

The chain uses TRBV7-6 and TRBJ2-1; D is uncertain. CDR1 is SGHVS, CDR2 FNYEAQ, per germline. V lost 1 base and J lost 9, with 16 bases in between. This CDR3 spans 15 amino acids. CDR3 nucleotides: TGTGCCAGCAGCTTAGTCGGTTCGTGGGCCGGTGAGCAGTTCTTC. Translated: CASSLVGSWAGEQFF.

This chain joins TRBV7-9 and TRBJ2-5, with TRBD2 matching over 11 bases. The germline CDR1 and CDR2 sequences are SEHNR and FQNEAQ (reference sequence). V lost 2 bases and J lost 5; bases outside the gene matches: 13. The CDR3 has 18 residues. CDR3 bases: TGTGCCAGCAGCTTACCCGTGAGACTAGCGGGAAGGCGGGAGACCCAGTACTTC. Translating gives CASSLPVRLAGRRETQYF.

This clone has just a few counts. The chain has TRBV28 and TRBJ2-7; D call uncertain. The V and J ends lost 3 bases and 6 bases respectively, with 9 bases between them. CDR1 MDHEN and CDR2 SYDVKM come from the germline V gene. The CDR3 runs to 12 residues. The CDR3 DNA reads as TGTGCCAGCAGTTTCCTAGTTCGCGAGCAGTACTTC. It yields the protein CASSFLVREQYF.

This clone was seen a few times. V gene TRBV19 combines with J gene TRBJ2-1, with no clear D. The CDR3 loop spans 15 amino acids. V shed 5 bases and J shed 3 bases, with 14 bases lying between them. Per germline, CDR1 LNHDA and CDR2 SQIVND (reference sequence). The CDR3 reads CASSPRLENYNEQFF. The CDR3 DNA is TGTGCCAGTAGTCCACGCCTAGAGAACTACAATGAGCAGTTCTTC.

The chain employs TRBV4-1 and TRBJ2-7; TRBD1 matches 7 bases. Germline values: CDR1 MGHRA, CDR2 YSYEKL. The J segment lost 1 base and the V segment lost 3 bases, leaving 3 bases of the junction unmatched. The CDR3 covers 14 residues. The CDR3 DNA follows: TGCGCCAGCAGCCAGACGACAGGGTCCTACGAGCAGTACTTC. It translates to CASSQTTGSYEQYF.

The gene calls are TRBV19 and TRBJ2-3; D unclear. Trimming shortened V by 4 bases and J by 6 bases, and 14 bases separated the two germline ends. CDR1 LNHDA and CDR2 SQIVND come from the germline V gene (reference sequence). This CDR3 region has 14 residues. Here the CDR3 DNA reads TGTGCCAGTAGTAACCCAATCACCAGGGATACGCAGTATTTT. Amino acids: CASSNPITRDTQYF. Based on the CDR3 plus reference TRBV19 and TRBJ2-3, the full variable domain is DGGITQSPKYLFRKEGQNVTLSCEQNLNHDAMYWYRQDPGQGLRLIYYSQIVNDFQKGDIAEGYSVSREKKESFPLTVTSAQKNPTAFYLCASSNPITRDTQYFGPGTRLTVL.

CDR3 in amino acids: CASSLNAAGTDTQYF. The CDR3 coding sequence is TGTGCCAGCAGCTTAAATGCGGCAGGCACAGATACGCAGTATTTT. The V gene is TRBV7-3, the J gene TRBJ2-3; D gene uncertain. Per germline, CDR1 SGHTA and CDR2 FQGTGA. The CDR3 spans 15 residues. V was trimmed by 1 base and J by 1 base, leaving 9 bases between them.

This sequence joins TRBV5-1 and TRBJ1-3; a weak D match, TRBD1 (6 bases). The V end was cut by 4 bases, the J end by 0 bases, with 14 bases between. CDR1 is SGHRS, CDR2 YFSETQ, per germline. CDR3 size: 16 residues. The DNA for the CDR3 is TGCGCCAGCAGCCAACAGGGAACGGACTCTGGAAACACCATATATTTT. This translates into CASSQQGTDSGNTIYF.

V usage is TRBV5-6 and J usage is TRBJ1-6; TRBD1 matches at 7 bases. The CDR3 is made up of 15 amino acids. Per the germline V gene, CDR1 is SGHDT and CDR2 is YYEEEE. The ends lost 5 bases at V and 6 bases at J; junction bases unmatched: 8. Here the CDR3 DNA reads TGTGCCAGCAGTTCTGCCGGGACAGTTAATTCACCCCTCCACTTT. It translates to CASSSAGTVNSPLHF. Together with reference TRBV5-6 and TRBJ1-6, the CDR3 gives the full variable domain: DAGVTQSPTHLIKTRGQQVTLRCSPKSGHDTVSWYQQALGQGPQFIFQYYEEEERQRGNFPDRFSGHQFPNYSSELNVNALLLGDSALYLCASSSAGTVNSPLHFGNGTRLTVT.

The chain employs TRBV19 and TRBJ2-1; 8 bases map to TRBD2. Looked up from germline, CDR1 is LNHDA and CDR2 is SQIVND (reference sequence). The CDR3 has 16 amino acids. V shed 1 base and J 9 bases; nucleotides not matched to a gene: 11. CDR3 loop: CASSIVSGGPSVEQFF. Written as DNA, the CDR3 is TGTGCCAGTAGTATAGTATCGGGAGGGCCCTCTGTTGAGCAGTTCTTC.

V and J are TRBV5-1 and TRBJ2-3; TRBD2 agrees at 11 bases. From germline, CDR1 is SGHRS and CDR2 YFSETQ. The CDR3 loop spans 16 amino acids. V was clipped by 8 bases and J by 5 bases; unmatched bases: 13. The CDR3 is CASQPHSGRAIDTQYF. The CDR3 DNA reads TGCGCCAGTCAGCCTCATAGCGGGAGGGCTATAGATACGCAGTATTTT.

The rearrangement joins TRBV19 to TRBJ2-5; D gene unclear. Trimming took 1 base from V and 1 from J, leaving 7 bases between them. The CDR3 is 14 amino acids. The germline V gene has CDR1 LNHDA and CDR2 SQIVND (reference sequence). The CDR3 bases are TGTGCCAGTAGTATAGGAACAGTCCAAGAGACCCAGTACTTC. It encodes CASSIGTVQETQYF.

The gene calls are TRBV28 and TRBJ2-3, with TRBD2 matching over 10 bases. Trimming cost V 6 bases and J 4 bases; bases outside gene matches: 4. This CDR3 has 14 amino acids. CDR1 and CDR2 from the germline V gene are MDHEN and SYDVKM. The CDR3 region has the DNA TGTGCCAGCAGCCCTAGCGGGAGAGCAGATACGCAGTATTTT. As protein: CASSPSGRADTQYF. Based on the CDR3 plus reference TRBV28 and TRBJ2-3, the full variable domain is DVKVTQSSRYLVKRTGEKVFLECVQDMDHENMFWYRQDPGLGLRLIYFSYDVKMKEKGDIPEGYSVSREKKERFSLILESASTNQTSMYLCASSPSGRADTQYFGPGTRLTVL.